This T cell receptor beta chain was found in a study of early T cells in non-severe SARS-CoV-2 infection. Study observations and caveats: Comparison of clonotypes with VDJdb favored anti-spike CD8 responses while missing private and CD4 specificities.

Germline V CDR1 and CDR2: SEHNR, FQNEAQ (reference sequence). Trimming cost V 2 bases and J 3 bases, with 2 bases left between them. The CDR3 extends over 12 amino acids. Concerning this clonotype: The antigen is unknown.

TCRdb called the 5' RACE reads again in MiXCR, with one record for every CDR3 protein. The table records tens of thousands of distinct CDR3 sequences, 11% of them present only once. The chain carries TRBV7-9 and TRBJ2-1; D is unresolved. The TCR comes from an adult who was a healthcare worker with PCR-confirmed SARS-CoV-2 infection or an uninfected control (not recorded which). The sequencing here drew on whole blood, taken at baseline. The CDR3 bases are TGTGCCAGCAGCTTAAGCTACAATGAGCAGTTCTTC. Protein: CASSLSYNEQFF.